One T cell receptor beta chain is described in this entry. Antigen unknown. These data originate in a study of shared clonotypes between healthy human individuals. General study points: Sequencing of the sorted subsets was shown by rarefaction to be incomplete despite large depth.

Sequencing used immunoSEQ multiplex PCR; TCRdb keeps in-frame clones, though not all of them. The sample shows around 2.1 million clones, about 92% of them seen only once. The germline V gene encodes CDR1 SGDLS and CDR2 YYNGEE. This CDR3 is 15 amino acids long. The J segment lost 5 bases and the V segment lost 4 bases, leaving 8 bases of the junction unmatched. As defined, naive CD8 cells were CD45RO-negative and positively selected for CCR7, with terminally differentiated effector memory CD45RA+ cells excluded. The sequenced sample was naive CD8+ T cells from PBMCs. This clonotype was obtained from a man younger than 35 in good health. Some clones in this sample may be carry-over from other donors' samples. The chain joins TRBV9 to TRBJ2-1, with 8 bases matching TRBD1. The CDR3, as DNA: TGTGCCAGCAGCCCACGACAGGGGACAAACAATGAGCAGTTCTTC. Translated, it gives CASSPRQGTNNEQFF.